The 2 T cell receptor beta chains below come from one sample, sequenced in a study of follicular helper T cells after annual influenza vaccination. Clones were sequenced by immunoSEQ multiplex PCR, and TCRdb holds only the in-frame ones, with some missing. The data contain approximately 11,000 clones, about 84% of them singletons. The specimen comprised CXCR5- memory CD4+ T cells sorted from blood, sampled 6 weeks after influenza vaccination. The receptors were sampled from an adult who received the influenza vaccine.

This clone was found a few times. The gene calls are TRBV4-1 and TRBJ2-5; 9 bases fit TRBD2. The CDR3 totals 19 residues. From germline, CDR1 is MGHRA and CDR2 YSYEKL. V lost 1 base, J lost 5 bases, and 17 bases stayed unmatched. The CDR3 nucleotides read TGCGCCAGCAGCCAAGCCCCCCAGGCCTTAGCGGGAGTGGGGGAGACCCAGTACTTC. It encodes CASSQAPQALAGVGETQYF.

The chain has TRBV5-1 and TRBJ1-4; the D is unclear. Between the trimmed V and J ends, which lost 0 bases and 0 bases, there was a span of 6 bases. Germline CDR1 SGHRS, CDR2 YFSETQ. This CDR3 has 15 amino acids. The CDR3 sequence is CASSLDWSTNEKLFF. The CDR3 DNA sequence: TGCGCCAGCAGCTTGGATTGGTCAACTAATGAAAAACTGTTTTTT.